This T cell receptor beta chain was sequenced for a study of shared clonotypes between healthy human individuals. Study in general: With ages of 18 to 49, the donors were two women and a few men.

The method was immunoSEQ multiplex PCR; TCRdb's version includes in-frame clones alone and lacks a portion of them. The table lists approximately 1.5 million clones, around 98% of them singletons. The source material was naive CD4+ T cells sorted from blood. Sample subset: CD45RA+ positively selected. The sequence came from a man aged 30 to 45 in good health.

The CDR3 is CASSSGEYTGELFF. Written as DNA, the CDR3 is TGTGCCAGCAGCTCCGGGGAGTACACCGGGGAGCTGTTTTTT. The V and J genes are TRBV7-9 and TRBJ2-2; D possibly corresponds to TRBD2 (5 bases). V was pared by 4 bases and J by 3 bases, with 9 bases between. The CDR3 is 14 amino acids. Germline loops: CDR1 SEHNR, CDR2 FQNEAQ (reference sequence).